This TCR beta chain was recovered during a study of cytomegalovirus exposure and HLA in healthy donors. For the study at large: Counted in an early data release were tens of millions of unique TCRs from HLA-typed donors. Broader study findings: Researchers reported in a later analysis that a missense DCLRE1C variant was tied to TCR beta V- and J-gene trimming. An analysis was carried out later, and it reportedly showed fewer N-insertions in an Asian-associated ancestry cluster than the approximately 700-donor mean.

As to this clone: The target antigen is unknown.

At the time of sampling, donors were nominally healthy, though unrecorded immune exposures were likely. PCR involved 60 Vbeta and 13 Jbeta primers. Profiling relied on immunoSEQ multiplex PCR, and the TCRdb table lists in-frame clones only, not all of them. The data contain some 160,000 clones, approximately 75% of them singletons. The CDR3 runs 15 residues. The germline gives CDR1 SGDLS, CDR2 YYNGEE. With V trimmed by 0 bases and J by 8 bases, 8 bases remained unmatched. J is TRBJ2-1 and V is TRBV9, with TRBD2 matching over 7 bases. This clonotype originated in a man in his forties or fifties in good health and CMV-seropositive. The sequenced sample was PBMCs. CDR3 sequence reads: CASSVDPGGIDEQFF. CDR3 nucleotides: TGTGCCAGCAGCGTAGATCCGGGGGGTATCGATGAGCAGTTCTTC.